These T cell receptor beta chains were read from a single sample in a study of T cell clones after liver transplantation. Repertoires were generated with immunoSEQ multiplex PCR, while TCRdb's copy carries only in-frame clones and drops some. Among 90,000 to 120,000 clones listed, about 81% were seen once. The sequenced sample was CD4+ T cells from blood, obtained before liver transplant. The receptors come from a human donor who received a liver transplant. The conserved cysteine and the conserved F or W are not part of the CDR3 here. The D gene is left open where the match is weak.

J: TRBJ2-5; D: NA; V: TRBV5-1; length: 11; CDR3: ASSLGSQETQY
J: TRBJ1-2; D: TRBD1; V: TRBV5-6; length: 13; CDR3: ASSLTTGESYGYT
J: TRBJ2-3; D: NA; V: TRBV4-3; length: 12; CDR3: ASSQEGGGTSQY
J: TRBJ2-7; D: TRBD2; V: TRBV7-2; length: 13; CDR3: ASSLELAGSYEQY
J: TRBJ1-4; D: TRBD1; V: TRBV6-6; length: 13; CDR3: ASSLGQTDNEKLF
J: TRBJ1-5; D: NA; V: TRBV6-6; length: 12; CDR3: ASKAGGQDQPQH
J: TRBJ2-7; D: TRBD1; V: TRBV15; length: 13; CDR3: ATSRGDREDDEQY
J: TRBJ1-1; D: NA; V: TRBV28; length: 11; CDR3: ASGYFGGSEAF
J: TRBJ2-2; D: NA; V: TRBV2; length: 13; CDR3: ASSPEGLNTGELF
J: TRBJ2-5; D: NA; V: TRBV7-3; length: 12; CDR3: ASSLTGFQETQY
J: TRBJ2-7; D: NA; V: TRBV19; length: 13; CDR3: ASGERLGESYEQY
J: TRBJ2-7; D: NA; V: TRBV6-1; length: 16; CDR3: ASSEASKGSTSSYEQY
J: TRBJ1-6; D: NA; V: TRBV21-1; length: 12; CDR3: ASSKGKQGRPLH
J: TRBJ2-1; D: TRBD1; V: TRBV7-9; length: 14; CDR3: ASSLDPTGDDNEQF
J: TRBJ1-5; D: NA; V: TRBV6-1; length: 13; CDR3: ASSEAGGARQPQH
J: TRBJ1-2; D: TRBD1; V: TRBV5-5; length: 13; CDR3: ASRLSHRGQQGYT
J: TRBJ2-3; D: TRBD2; V: TRBV7-2; length: 14; CDR3: ASSLVGGGSTDTQY
J: TRBJ2-7; D: TRBD2; V: TRBV11-1; length: 12; CDR3: ASSRTSGFYEQY
J: TRBJ2-7; D: TRBD1; V: TRBV7-8; length: 13; CDR3: ASSSLTGGPYEQY
J: TRBJ2-7; D: NA; V: TRBV19; length: 11; CDR3: ARSPSLGYEQY
J: TRBJ2-1; D: NA; V: TRBV5-1; length: 12; CDR3: ASSGGQPNNEQF
J: TRBJ2-5; D: NA; V: TRBV7-7; length: 14; CDR3: ASSLNQAGTEETQY
J: TRBJ2-7; D: NA; V: TRBV6-5; length: 12; CDR3: ASSVRDGPYEQY
J: TRBJ2-1; D: TRBD1; V: TRBV29-1; length: 12; CDR3: SVPGQGPYNEQF